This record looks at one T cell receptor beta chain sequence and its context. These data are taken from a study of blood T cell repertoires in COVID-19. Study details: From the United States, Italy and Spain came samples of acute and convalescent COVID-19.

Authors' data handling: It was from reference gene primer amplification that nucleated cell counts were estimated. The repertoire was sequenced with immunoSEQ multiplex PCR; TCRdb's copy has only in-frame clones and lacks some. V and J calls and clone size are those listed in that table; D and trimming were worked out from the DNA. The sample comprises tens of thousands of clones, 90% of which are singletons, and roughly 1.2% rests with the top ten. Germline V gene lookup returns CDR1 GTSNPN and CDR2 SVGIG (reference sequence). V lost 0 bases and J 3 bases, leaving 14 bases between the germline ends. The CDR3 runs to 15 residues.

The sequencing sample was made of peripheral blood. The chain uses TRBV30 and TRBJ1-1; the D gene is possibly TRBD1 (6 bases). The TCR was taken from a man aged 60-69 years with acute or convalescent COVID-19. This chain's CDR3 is CAWSVRGAGDTEAFF. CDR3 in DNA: TGTGCCTGGAGTGTTCGGGGGGCAGGGGACACTGAAGCTTTCTTT.